Here is one T cell receptor beta chain with its context. These data are taken from a study of T-cell reconstitution after alpha-beta-depleted transplantation in children. TCRbeta library preparation incorporated unique molecular identifiers. TCRdb itself ran the PCR reads through MiXCR, one entry per CDR3 protein. Of almost 500,000 distinct CDR3 sequences listed, about 12% are singletons. The germline V gene has CDR1 LNHNV and CDR2 YYDKDF (reference sequence). J gave up 4 bases and V 0 bases, and 9 bases lay outside the gene matches. The CDR3 has 19 residues. This TCR derives from a human donor who donated a stem cell graft to a child with combined immunodeficiency. Specimen: PBMCs from the stem cell graft donor, collected from the stem cell graft. The chain couples TRBV15 to TRBJ2-3, with 14 bases lining up with TRBD2. This CDR3 is CATSRDKTSGGAWADTQYF. CDR3 bases: TGTGCCACCAGCAGAGATAAGACTAGCGGGGGGGCTTGGGCAGATACGCAGTATTTT.